This T cell receptor (beta chain) was documented in a study of cytomegalovirus exposure and HLA in healthy donors (dated by TCRdb to about 2017). Some background on the complete study: An earlier analysis of some 500 of the donors reported about 290 Gb of sequence data and more than 90 million unique TCR beta sequences from approximately 180 million T cells. The aim of the study was to test whether cataloging public T cell receptors could identify signatures of past pathogen exposure. High-throughput TCR immunosequencing, statistical association of individual TCRs with disease status, and machine learning were combined to predict cytomegalovirus infection status. HLA typing covered class I and class II loci at four-digit resolution. Alongside the repertoire data, information on donor age, sex, ethnicity and CMV serostatus was compiled. All discovery cohort repertoires had been generated on a single sequencing platform. In addition to the first cohort of 650 to 800 subjects, a separate validation cohort of 120 different subjects was used. In a later genetic analysis, genome-wide SNP genotypes for about 55% of the 666 donors were used, and that subset was treated as a discovery cohort. A handful of DR-DQ haplotypes were handled as single units for association and clustering because linkage in the cohort was strong. In an earlier analysis of several hundred of the donors, high-throughput TCR beta sequencing was used to judge whether each TCR beta V gene segment behaved as functional or pseudogenic. The T cell repertoires of 550 to 850 subjects were profiled by immunosequencing and related to cytomegalovirus serostatus. On average, roughly 200,000 unique TCR beta nucleotide sequences were sequenced per donor among a few hundred genotyped donors of the cohort, with roughly 18% of those sequences being non-productive. In a later analysis, previously published TCR beta repertoires from roughly 710 donors were re-analyzed and high-resolution HLA genotyping was added so that TCR occurrence patterns could be studied. The number of donors typed differed by locus, with roughly 620-630 for A, B, C, DRB1 and DQB1, more than 500 for DQA1, approximately 580 for DPA1, and around 460 for DPB1. The later analysis used no new phenotypic data to find candidate immune exposures, relying instead on TCR beta sequences and their occurrence across donors. Of the roughly 400 genotyped donors, about 84% fell in the genetic ancestry cluster associated with self-reported Caucasian donors. An early release that covered 640 HLA-typed donors contained around 330 gigabases of sequencing data and approximately 85 million unique TCR sequences. Points the paper makes about the study in general: The authors suggested that the approach could potentially be extended to other disease states and immunological phenotypes. According to a later analysis, most CMV-associated TCR beta chains appeared to be HLA-restricted, and the HLA associations seemed to be driven largely by CMV exposure. Because HLA typing was unavailable for some donors at each locus, only the typed subset was used in association tests. Compared with equally common non-associated chains, HLA-associated TCR beta chains in a later analysis were more clonally expanded and had lower generation probabilities. In vitro tests confirmed that a few of the cytomegalovirus-associated TCR beta chains recognize cytomegalovirus antigens. When HLA alleles, especially DR and DQ, strongly co-occurred, attributing TCR associations to individual alleles was difficult. A later analysis found that TCR association rates varied across HLA loci, with DRB1 alleles showing the most associated TCRs and HLA-C alleles the fewest. Correlated functional status among segregating V segments might reflect linkage disequilibrium, but an unknown experimental factor could not be ruled out. V-gene and J-gene trimming of TCR beta chains was associated with a missense DCLRE1C variant in a later genetic analysis, and the association was replicated in an independent cohort. While some public TCRs were present in many individuals, most TCR sequences turned up only very rarely across donors. The presence/absence analyses assumed that sequencing depth was roughly uniform across donors, and that assumption may not be true. Roughly 15 rarely observed V segments, including chromosome 9 orphons, were excluded from the earlier analysis of just under 600 of the donors because counts were too low. In both the original and validation cohorts, the classifier was reported to diagnose cytomegalovirus status with high specificity and sensitivity. In a later genetic analysis, fewer N-insertions in productive TCRs were reported among donors in an Asian-associated ancestry cluster than the roughly 700-donor mean. A cluster of highly shared sequence variants was judged likely to represent a technical artifact of the sequencing pipeline. In an earlier analysis of a few hundred of the donors, most TCR beta V segments were observed in productive rearrangements about 87% or about 30% of the time, broadly matching IMGT annotations. This cohort had only TCR beta chains sequenced, and the lack of alpha or paired-chain data limited which features could be detected. In a later analysis, several top co-occurrence clusters were reported to appear linked to parvovirus B19, influenza, CMV and Epstein-Barr virus. The study gave a list of under 200 TCR beta chains associated with cytomegalovirus. At a false discovery rate of 0.05, a later analysis linked 16,000 or so TCR beta sequences to specific HLA alleles. A further reported finding was that TCR beta sequences accurately predicted the HLA-A and HLA-B alleles for most subjects in the first cohort. The only immune exposure information available for the cohort was CMV serostatus. Because the 87-base-pair reads could not distinguish some IMGT-functional V segments, including TRBV6-2 and TRBV6-3, those segments were excluded.

V is cut back by 4 bases and J by 4 bases, with 5 bases in the junction unmatched. In the germline V gene, CDR1 corresponds to MNHNS and CDR2 to SASEGT. The CDR3 holds 16 amino acids from the cysteine to the phenylalanine. Of all the DNA, just the CDR3 is kept, 48 bases in frame from base 1. Library generation was performed with the immunoSEQ multiplex PCR assay. A mixture of 60 forward primers for TCR Vbeta segments and 13 reverse primers for TCR Jbeta segments was used in the multiplex PCR. The CDR3 region of rearranged TCR beta genes was amplified from genomic DNA with a multiplex PCR assay. On the Illumina HiSeq System, the amplified TCR beta libraries were sequenced as 87-base-pair reads. The paper's data handling went like this. A later analysis tallied 70 million to 100 million unique TCR beta chains across the 700 or so repertoires, and around 12 million of those chains were shared by two or more donors. Raw reads were error-corrected and collapsed into unique sequences by a nearest-neighbor algorithm in which closely related sequences were merged to remove PCR and sequencing errors. V, D and J gene segments were assigned by aligning CDR3 sequences to IMGT reference sequences. For a sequence to be retained, at least a six-nucleotide match to both a V gene segment and a J gene segment was required. Rearrangements were classified as productive when the CDR3 lacked stop codons and remained in frame with V and J, and all other rearrangements were classified as non-productive. CDR3 was defined by IMGT convention, running from the second conserved V-encoded cysteine to the conserved J-encoded phenylalanine. The earlier analysis of about 640 of the donors excluded any sequence lacking an unambiguous match to a single V gene segment. In an earlier analysis of about 590 of the donors, a V segment was called functional when productive rearrangements were above 56.7%, and segregating when the standard deviation between donors exceeded 5%. A statistical classification framework was built to diagnose cytomegalovirus status from the catalog of TCR beta chain sequences. In a later analysis, TCR nucleotide sequences were compared against IMGT/GENE-DB human TR gene sequences so that V and J genes could be assigned. A later analysis assigned CDR3 sequences and most-parsimonious VDJ recombination scenarios with the TCRdist pipeline. A later analysis defined each TCR beta chain by its CDR3 amino acid sequence plus V-gene family, and excluded reads lacking a unique V-gene family. To address suspected cross-contamination and a sequencing artifact, a later analysis removed some 620 highly shared, low-generation-probability nucleotide sequences. A later analysis calculated a clonal expansion index for each public chain from normalized within-repertoire ranks of inferred template counts. A later analysis computed generation probabilities with a VDJ recombination model fitted to out-of-frame rearrangements, and checked the results against IGoR. Hypergeometric tests were used in a later analysis to score TCR-TCR, TCR-HLA and TCR-CMV co-occurrence, with a repertoire-size bias correction applied to the TCR pairs. To estimate false discovery rates, a later analysis permuted the HLA or CMV assignments 20 times. In a later analysis, co-occurring TCRs were grouped using DBSCAN, and TCRdist sequence similarity was added for clustering within HLA-allele-positive subsets. For co-occurrence clustering, repertoires with fewer than 30,000 or more than 120,000 public chains were excluded, along with 4 to 6 repertoires with anomalous nucleotide sharing. TCRdb retrieved this table from immuneACCESS and kept in-frame rearrangements only. Not all clones are present; in checked studies, unresolved V genes account for under half, and no reason is known for the remainder. The DNA gave D and trimming, while V, J and clone size come from that table. Per the sample table, the count is over 65,000 clones. 1% to 1.4% of the sample lies in the top ten.

In total, about 650 healthy bone marrow donors made up the cohort. Cohort members were all nominally healthy when sampled, although unrecorded immune exposures were likely present. The donor was CMV seronegative and was included in the group of around 320 seronegative cohort members. Every donor gave a peripheral blood sample, and the peripheral blood mononuclear cells from that sample were used for TCR beta sequencing. The Qiagen DNeasy Blood Extraction Kit was used to extract genomic DNA from the blood cell samples. With regard to this clone: It has no known antigen specificity.

This TCR was sampled from a woman aged 30 to 39 in good health and CMV-seronegative. The chain couples TRBV6-1 to TRBJ1-4, with 11 junctional bases fitting TRBD1. The specimen was PBMCs. The DNA sequence reads TGTGCCAGCAGTGGAGGACAGGGGGCCAGTAATGAAAAACTGTTTTTT. It translates as CASSGGQGASNEKLFF.